Listed below are T cell receptor beta chains from one sample, sequenced in a study of tumor-infiltrating lymphocytes in primary liver carcinoma. Via MiXCR, TCRdb re-called the multiplex PCR reads, giving one row per CDR3 protein. The repertoire consists of under 200,000 distinct CDR3 sequences, with around three fifths occurring once and the leading ten covering approximately 6.5%. Sequenced: peripheral blood. The source is a woman in her sixties or seventies with primary liver carcinoma and hepatitis B virus infection. The CDR3 runs from the conserved cysteine through the conserved F or W. Each record gives: clone size, D gene, CDR3 length, J gene, V gene, CDR3 DNA, CDR3 protein. A D gene is named only where the DNA matches it firmly. The size field is filled for only some rows; it gives once, few, many or a size class.

size: many; D: NA; length: 13; J: TRBJ2-7; V: TRBV6-5; DNA: TGTGCCAGCAGTTACTCGAAAGGTTACGAGCAGTACTTC; CDR3: CASSYSKGYEQYF
size: NA; D: TRBD2; length: 20; J: TRBJ2-3; V: TRBV5-1; DNA: TGCGCCAGCAGCTTCCGGGGCCAGCCGGGACTAGCGGGAGCATGGGATACGCCGTATTTT; CDR3: CASSFRGQPGLAGAWDTPYF
size: medium-sized; D: NA; length: 12; J: TRBJ2-3; V: TRBV11-1; DNA: TGTGCCAGCAGCGCACTCATGAGTACGCAGTATTTT; CDR3: CASSALMSTQYF
size: NA; D: NA; length: 15; J: TRBJ2-2; V: TRBV7-9; DNA: TGTGCCAGCAGCTTAGAGGTGGGAAGCACCGGGGAGCCGTTTTTT; CDR3: CASSLEVGSTGEPFF
size: many; D: TRBD2; length: 17; J: TRBJ2-3; V: TRBV11-2; DNA: TGTGCCAGCAGCTTAGTGATAGCGGGAGCTTCATTGGGTACGCAGTATTTT; CDR3: CASSLVIAGASLGTQYF
size: NA; D: TRBD2; length: 16; J: TRBJ2-5; V: TRBV11-2; DNA: TGTGCCAGCATCAAGGGTGGACTAGTGGACCAAGAGACCCAGTACTTC; CDR3: CASIKGGLVDQETQYF
size: NA; D: NA; length: 16; J: TRBJ2-4; V: TRBV6-1; DNA: TGTGCCAGCATCGCGACCGGGGCAGTAGCCAAAAACATTCAGTACTTC; CDR3: CASIATGAVAKNIQYF
size: NA; D: TRBD2; length: 15; J: TRBJ2-1; V: TRBV11-2; DNA: TGTGCCAGCAGCCCCGGGGGGAGTTCCTACAAAGAGCAGTTCTTC; CDR3: CASSPGGSSYKEQFF
size: NA; D: TRBD2; length: 16; J: TRBJ2-5; V: TRBV5-1; DNA: TGCGCCAGCAGCTTATCCACTAGCGGGACCAAAGAGACCCAGTACTTC; CDR3: CASSLSTSGTKETQYF
size: NA; D: NA; length: 17; J: TRBJ1-2; V: TRBV4-1; DNA: TGCGCCAGCAGACAAGCCTCGAGGGGGGGTTCTAACTATGGCTACACCTTC; CDR3: CASRQASRGGSNYGYTF
size: few; D: NA; length: 13; J: TRBJ2-1; V: TRBV6-2/TRBV6-3; DNA: TGTGCCAGCAGTTACTGGGATTACAATGAGCAGTTCTTC; CDR3: CASSYWDYNEQFF
size: few; D: TRBD1; length: 17; J: TRBJ1-4; V: TRBV28; DNA: TGTGCCAGCAGTACCGAGAGAACAGGGGCCACTAATGAAAAACTGTTTTTT; CDR3: CASSTERTGATNEKLFF
size: NA; D: NA; length: 13; J: TRBJ1-1; V: TRBV6-1; DNA: TGTGCCAGCAGTGACGGGGTCCACACTAAAGCTTTCTTT; CDR3: CASSDGVHTKAFF
size: NA; D: TRBD2; length: 13; J: TRBJ2-1; V: TRBV30; DNA: TGCCTCGAAGGGACTAGCGGATACAATGAGCAGTTCTTC; CDR3: CLEGTSGYNEQFF
size: NA; D: TRBD1; length: 14; J: TRBJ1-2; V: TRBV11-3; DNA: TGTCTCAGCAGCTCCGACCGGGACAGATGGGGCTACACCTTC; CDR3: CLSSSDRDRWGYTF
size: NA; D: TRBD2; length: 16; J: TRBJ2-2; V: TRBV12-3/TRBV12-4; DNA: TGTGCCAGCAGTTTTCATGCGGGAGGGGCCATCAGGGAGCTGTTTTTT; CDR3: CASSFHAGGAIRELFF
size: few; D: TRBD2; length: 17; J: TRBJ2-1; V: TRBV7-9; DNA: TGTGCCAGCAGCCTCCCCGCTGGGCGGGAGGGGTACAATGAGCAGTTCTTC; CDR3: CASSLPAGREGYNEQFF
size: NA; D: TRBD2; length: 14; J: TRBJ2-3; V: TRBV11-1; DNA: TGTGCCAGTAGCTTAAGGCAACGTGCGGGAGACTCTCATTTT; CDR3: CASSLRQRAGDSHF
size: NA; D: NA; length: 14; J: TRBJ2-1; V: TRBV4-1; DNA: TGCGTCAGCAGCCATTCAGGTGTGGGCAATGAGCAGTTCTTC; CDR3: CVSSHSGVGNEQFF
size: many; D: TRBD2; length: 18; J: TRBJ2-3; V: TRBV6-5; DNA: TGTGCCAGCAGCCGACCGCCGACTAGCGGGAGGGTCACAGATACGCAGTATTTT; CDR3: CASSRPPTSGRVTDTQYF
size: NA; D: NA; length: 13; J: TRBJ2-7; V: TRBV5-1; DNA: TGCGCCAGCAGCCTGGCCCGTTCCTACGAGCAGTACTTC; CDR3: CASSLARSYEQYF
size: few; D: NA; length: 13; J: TRBJ2-7; V: TRBV7-9; DNA: TGTGCCAGCAGCTTAGACCGGTTCTACGAGCAGTACTTC; CDR3: CASSLDRFYEQYF
size: NA; D: NA; length: 14; J: TRBJ2-7; V: TRBV10-3; DNA: TGTGCCATCAGTGAGTCGGCTAGAACCTACGAGCAGTACTTC; CDR3: CAISESARTYEQYF
size: NA; D: NA; length: 14; J: TRBJ2-5; V: TRBV11-3; DNA: TGTGCCAACAGCTTAGACAGATACCAAGAGACCCAGTACTTC; CDR3: CANSLDRYQETQYF
size: many; D: TRBD1; length: 20; J: TRBJ2-2; V: TRBV6-6; DNA: TGTGCCAGCAGCTACACAGCGGATCCGGGACAGGGGGCAAACACCGGGGAGCTGTTTTTT; CDR3: CASSYTADPGQGANTGELFF
size: NA; D: NA; length: 19; J: TRBJ2-7; V: TRBV6-1; DNA: TGTGCCAGCACCCAAAGGGGGGACCAGCGGGACCCTAGCGCTGACGAGCAGTACTTC; CDR3: CASTQRGDQRDPSADEQYF
size: many; D: NA; length: 13; J: TRBJ2-7; V: TRBV5-6; DNA: TGTGCCAGCAGCTCCGGGACCCCAAACGAGCAGTACTTC; CDR3: CASSSGTPNEQYF
size: NA; D: NA; length: 17; J: TRBJ2-1; V: TRBV4-1; DNA: TGCGCCAGCAGCCGAGATCCCCCAGGGAACTCCTACAATGAGCAGTTCTTC; CDR3: CASSRDPPGNSYNEQFF
size: NA; D: NA; length: 15; J: TRBJ2-7; V: TRBV11-1; DNA: TGTGTCAGCAGCCTGAGGAACCGTATGGTCCACGAGCAGTACTTC; CDR3: CVSSLRNRMVHEQYF
size: once; D: TRBD1; length: 16; J: TRBJ1-2; V: TRBV29-1; DNA: TGCAGCGTCCTACTGGACAGGGGATCGGTTTCGGGTGGCTACACCTTC; CDR3: CSVLLDRGSVSGGYTF
size: NA; D: NA; length: 12; J: TRBJ2-1; V: TRBV11-2; DNA: TGTGTCAGCACCTTAGCCGCAGGAGAGCAGTTCTTC; CDR3: CVSTLAAGEQFF
size: NA; D: NA; length: 14; J: TRBJ2-5; V: TRBV5-1; DNA: TGCGCCAGCAGCCCGATGCGCGGTGAAGAGACCCAGTACTTC; CDR3: CASSPMRGEETQYF
size: NA; D: NA; length: 13; J: TRBJ2-7; V: TRBV11-2; DNA: TGTGCCGGCAGCCGCACAGGAACCTACGAGCAGTGCTTC; CDR3: CAGSRTGTYEQCF
size: many; D: TRBD2; length: 14; J: TRBJ2-5; V: TRBV6-5; DNA: TGTGCCAGCAGGGGACTAGCGGGAGAAGAGACCCAGTACTTC; CDR3: CASRGLAGEETQYF
size: NA; D: NA; length: 15; J: TRBJ1-4; V: TRBV11-2; DNA: TGTGCCAGTAGCCCGGGGCCCTCAACTAATGAAAAACTGTTTTTT; CDR3: CASSPGPSTNEKLFF
size: NA; D: NA; length: 14; J: TRBJ2-7; V: TRBV11-2; DNA: TGTGCCAGCACCTTAACAGGACAGTTCAACGAGCAGTATTTC; CDR3: CASTLTGQFNEQYF
size: NA; D: NA; length: 14; J: TRBJ1-2; V: TRBV29-1; DNA: TGCAGCGTTGCACAGGGAGGCCTCACCTATGATTACACCTTC; CDR3: CSVAQGGLTYDYTF
size: NA; D: NA; length: 16; J: TRBJ1-1; V: TRBV6-5; DNA: TGTGCCAACACTAAAAGACCGGGACATCCGAACACTGAAGCTTTCTTT; CDR3: CANTKRPGHPNTEAFF
size: once; D: NA; length: 17; J: TRBJ2-1; V: TRBV11-3; DNA: TGTGCCAGCAGCTTAGGCAGGGCGAGAAGCTCCTACAATGAGCAGTTCTTC; CDR3: CASSLGRARSSYNEQFF
size: many; D: NA; length: 15; J: TRBJ2-5; V: TRBV11-3; DNA: TGTGCCAGCAGCCGATCAGGACAACCCCGGGAGACCCAGTACTTC; CDR3: CASSRSGQPRETQYF
size: NA; D: TRBD1; length: 15; J: TRBJ1-6; V: TRBV11-2; DNA: TGTGCCGGCAGACGCCCGGGACAGGGTTATTCGCCCCTCCACTTT; CDR3: CAGRRPGQGYSPLHF
size: NA; D: NA; length: 15; J: TRBJ2-3; V: TRBV11-2; DNA: TGTGCCAGCAGCCCAGGTACAGGGCCGGCAGATACGCAGTATTTT; CDR3: CASSPGTGPADTQYF
size: many; D: TRBD2; length: 17; J: TRBJ2-2; V: TRBV6-6; DNA: TGTGCCAGCACGGCTTCGGGTAGCGGGGCGAACACCGGGGAGCTGTTTTTT; CDR3: CASTASGSGANTGELFF
size: NA; D: NA; length: 16; J: TRBJ2-1; V: TRBV6-5; DNA: TGTACGAGCAGTCTGGGGATCAGCGGCTCCTACAATGAGCAGTTCTTC; CDR3: CTSSLGISGSYNEQFF